The 21 T cell receptor beta chains presented below share a single source sample, sequenced in a study of beta chain features in type 1 diabetes. Whole-study findings and limits: Moderately but significantly shorter TCRB CDR3s were found in Type 1 diabetes patients in all four CD4+ subsets.

These receptors are not linked to any known antigen. The whole isolated RNA underwent reverse transcription, so sequencing captured expressed TCRB transcripts. TCRdb keeps only in-frame clones here, not all; method: immunoSEQ multiplex PCR. The sample includes around 650,000 clones, roughly 12% of them seen just once. The sequencing input was naive CD4+ T cells from blood. The receptors come from a man aged 25-45 years with type 1 diabetes.

J is TRBJ1-2 and V is TRBV19, with unresolved D. Germline assignment: CDR1 LNHDA and CDR2 SQIVND (reference sequence). Trimming took 7 bases from V and 2 from J, leaving 11 bases between them. This CDR3 spans 13 amino acids. CDR3 residues: CASTPGRNYGYTF. The DNA for the CDR3 is TGTGCCAGTACCCCGGGGAGGAACTATGGCTACACCTTC.

This chain joins TRBV29-1 and TRBJ1-4; TRBD1 aligns across 9 bases. Germline CDR1 reads SQVTM; CDR2 reads ANQGSEA. This CDR3 is built from 15 residues. Trimming cost V 1 base and J 7 bases; bases outside gene matches: 7. Here the CDR3 reads CSVEGPDRGTEKLFF. The DNA of the CDR3 is TGCAGCGTTGAAGGTCCGGACAGGGGTACTGAAAAACTGTTTTTT.

This clone was observed a handful of times. The J gene is TRBJ2-7, the V gene TRBV2; TRBD1 matches 11 bases. Germline loops: CDR1 SNHLY, CDR2 FYNNEI. V was clipped by 6 bases and J by 11 bases; unmatched bases: 6. There are 12 residues in the CDR3. This CDR3 reads CASSPGQGVEYF. CDR3 nucleotides: TGTGCCAGCAGCCCGGGACAGGGGGTAGAGTACTTC.

V is TRBV30 and J is TRBJ1-6; the D is unclear. V was pared by 0 bases and J by 4 bases, with 16 bases between. Germline lookup yields CDR1 GTSNPN and CDR2 SVGIG (reference sequence). CDR3 length: 17 residues. This CDR3 reads CAWSVGRVRPYNSPLHF. CDR3 DNA sequence: TGTGCCTGGAGTGTAGGGAGAGTGAGGCCGTATAATTCACCCCTCCACTTT.

The J gene is TRBJ1-1, the V gene TRBV7-3, with 7 nucleotides matching TRBD1. After removal of 4 bases from V and 3 bases from J, the junction contained 2 bases not matched to a gene. CDR3 length: 13 amino acids. Germline V gene lookup returns CDR1 SGHTA and CDR2 FQGTGA. CDR3 amino acids: CASSSGQYTEAFF. As DNA, the CDR3 is TGTGCCAGCAGCTCGGGACAGTACACTGAAGCTTTCTTT.

This chain connects TRBV19 to TRBJ2-7; unclear D gene. The length of the CDR3 is 14 residues. From germline, CDR1 is LNHDA and CDR2 SQIVND (reference sequence). The V end lost 6 bases, the J end lost 5 bases, and 17 bases lay between the germline ends. In nucleotides, the CDR3 is TGTGCCAGTAGCCGAAAGGGCCCAGACCACGAGCAGTACTTC. The encoded protein is CASSRKGPDHEQYF.

The chain has TRBV7-3 and TRBJ2-1, with 11 bases matching TRBD2. Germline CDR1 reads SGHTA; CDR2 reads FQGTGA. This CDR3 has 17 amino acids. V gave up 2 bases and J gave up 3 bases; unmatched junction bases: 6. The CDR3 reads CASSLGPTSGNYNEQFF. The CDR3 DNA reads as TGTGCCAGCAGCTTAGGCCCGACTAGCGGGAACTACAATGAGCAGTTCTTC.

The rearrangement joins TRBV4-3 to TRBJ2-4; D is unresolved. The germline V gene has CDR1 LGHNA and CDR2 YSLEER. V lost 3 bases and J lost 0, with 9 bases in between. The CDR3 has 15 amino acids. CDR3 coding DNA: TGCGCCAGCAGCCACTCCTCCCAAGCCAAAAACATTCAGTACTTC. As protein: CASSHSSQAKNIQYF.

This clone was counted a few times. V gene TRBV6-5 combines with J gene TRBJ1-5; D is undetermined. The CDR3 contains 13 residues. V was pared by 3 bases and J by 4 bases, with 7 bases between. CDR1 MNHEY and CDR2 SVGAGI come from the germline V gene. CDR3 protein: CASSYSLNQPQHF. The CDR3 nucleotides are TGTGCCAGCAGTTATAGCCTTAATCAGCCCCAGCATTTT.

V gene TRBV7-2 combines with J gene TRBJ2-5; D is possibly TRBD1 (6 bases). The CDR3 is 15 residues long. V was shortened by 5 bases and J by 3 bases, with 16 bases between the two germline ends. Germline CDR1 and CDR2: SGHTA and FQGNSA. Here the CDR3 DNA reads TGTGCCAGCAGCCCCCAATGGGGGCCCGAAGAGACCCAGTACTTC. Its protein product is CASSPQWGPEETQYF.

The chain couples TRBV15 to TRBJ2-7; 7 bases agree with TRBD1. The CDR3 length is 16 residues. The V gene's germline CDR1 is LNHNV and CDR2 YYDKDF (reference sequence). Losses at the gene ends were 4 bases for V and 5 bases for J; bases not matched to a gene: 14. CDR3 nucleotides: TGTGCCACCAGCATCGCCGACAGGGTATCAACCGACGAGCAGTACTTC. It is translated as CATSIADRVSTDEQYF.

The chain is built from TRBV10-3 and TRBJ2-1; 10 bases fit TRBD2. The CDR3 contains 15 residues. Looked up from germline, CDR1 is ENHRY and CDR2 is SYGVKD. V dropped 7 bases and J dropped 3; count of bases not matched to a gene: 6. The CDR3 DNA is TGTGCCATCACTAAGCGGGGGGGCGACTACAATGAGCAGTTCTTC. The encoded protein is CAITKRGGDYNEQFF.

J is TRBJ1-2 and V is TRBV4-2, with D hard to call. The CDR3 loop spans 15 amino acids. Germline-derived CDR1 and CDR2 are LGHNA and YNFKEQ. V lost 1 base to trimming and J lost 2 bases, with 11 bases between them. The CDR3 DNA reads as TGTGCCAGCAGCCAAGCAGACACTTCCAACTATGGCTACACCTTC. Protein sequence: CASSQADTSNYGYTF.

V gene TRBV2 combines with J gene TRBJ2-2, with 8 bases matching TRBD1. With V trimmed by 7 bases and J by 5 bases, 6 bases remained unmatched. Germline assignment: CDR1 SNHLY and CDR2 FYNNEI. There are 14 residues in the CDR3. The CDR3 reads CASIGQGGTGELFF. CDR3 sequence (DNA): TGTGCCAGCATTGGACAGGGAGGAACCGGGGAGCTGTTTTTT.

The V call is TRBV25-1, the J call TRBJ1-2; 7 bases are a match to TRBD1. Germline CDR1 is MGHDK and CDR2 is SYGVNS. Trimming removed 1 base from V and 3 bases from J; junction bases left unmatched: 5. The CDR3 is 15 amino acids. CDR3 in amino acids: CASSESTGFDYGYTF. CDR3 sequence (DNA): TGTGCCAGCAGTGAATCGACAGGGTTTGACTATGGCTACACCTTC.

The gene calls are TRBV28 and TRBJ2-1, with 8 bases fitting TRBD2. Germline V gene sequence: CDR1 MDHEN, CDR2 SYDVKM. The CDR3 loop spans 15 amino acids. The CDR3 DNA reads TGTGCATCCACTAGCGCGGGGGGATCTTACAATGAGCAGTTCTTC. Residues: CASTSAGGSYNEQFF.

The V gene is TRBV6-6, the J gene TRBJ2-2; D not resolved. Germline V CDR1 and CDR2: MNHNY, SVGAGI (reference sequence). The CDR3 is made up of 12 amino acids. V lost 7 bases, J lost 5 bases, and 8 bases lay in between. This CDR3 reads CASTSGTGELFF. The CDR3 DNA sequence: TGTGCCAGCACGTCAGGTACCGGGGAGCTGTTTTTT.

This clone was counted between two and nine times. The V and J genes are TRBV6-5 and TRBJ2-3; 11 nucleotides align to TRBD2. Trimming cost V 0 bases and J 12 bases; bases outside gene matches: 2. This CDR3 contains 13 residues. CDR1 is MNHEY and CDR2 is SVGAGI in the germline V gene. CDR3 sequence reads: CASSYSSGGAQYF. The CDR3 DNA sequence: TGTGCCAGCAGTTACTCTAGCGGGGGGGCCCAGTATTTT.

The DNA for the CDR3 is TGCGCCAGCAGCCAAGATGGACAGGGGTTTAGCAATCAGCCCCAGCATTTT. Residues: CASSQDGQGFSNQPQHF. The chain combines TRBV4-1 with TRBJ1-5, with 9 bases matching TRBD1. J lost 0 bases, V lost 0 bases, and 3 bases had no gene match. The CDR3 sequence is 17 residues long. From germline, CDR1 is MGHRA and CDR2 YSYEKL.

This sequence joins TRBV27 and TRBJ2-7; D is uncertain. Deletions cut 8 bases from V and 5 bases from J, with 7 bases between. Per the germline V gene, CDR1 is MNHEY and CDR2 is SMNVEV (reference sequence). This CDR3 spans 10 amino acids. The CDR3 loop is CASEHHEQYF. CDR3 coding DNA: TGTGCCAGCGAGCACCACGAGCAGTACTTC.

With regard to this clone: Other nucleotide sequences in the sample specify the same CDR3. The chain carries TRBV11-2 and TRBJ2-1, with TRBD1 identical over 8 bases. Germline values: CDR1 SGHAT, CDR2 FQNNGV. The junction had 4 bases not matched to a gene; V was cut back by 3 bases and J by 0 bases. The CDR3 contains 16 residues. DNA for the CDR3: TGTGCCAGCAGCTTCCACAGGGGGAGCTCCTACAATGAGCAGTTCTTC. It encodes CASSFHRGSSYNEQFF.